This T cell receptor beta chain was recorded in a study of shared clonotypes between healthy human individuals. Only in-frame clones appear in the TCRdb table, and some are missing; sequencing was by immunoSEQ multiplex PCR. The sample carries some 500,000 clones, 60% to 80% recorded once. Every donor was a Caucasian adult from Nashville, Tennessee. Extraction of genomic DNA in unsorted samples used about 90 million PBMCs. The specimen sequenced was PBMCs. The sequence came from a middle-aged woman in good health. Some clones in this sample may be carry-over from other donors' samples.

In nucleotides, the CDR3 is TGTGCCTGGAGTACCCAACTCACCCTCCACTTT. This translates into CAWSTQLTLHF. This sequence joins TRBV30 and TRBJ1-6; D not resolved. CDR1 GTSNPN and CDR2 SVGIG come from the germline V gene (reference sequence). The CDR3 runs 11 residues. V was pared by 2 bases and J by 14 bases, with 10 bases between.